Listed below are T cell receptor beta chains from one sample, sequenced in a study of shared clonotypes between healthy human individuals. Clones were read by immunoSEQ multiplex PCR, and TCRdb kept only the in-frame ones, dropping some. The sample has more than 2,000,000 clones, over 85% seen once. Sequencing input: naive CD4+ T cells from PBMCs. The receptor source for this set is a man aged 18 to 29 in good health. Some clones in this sample may be carry-over from other donors' samples. Both conserved end residues are part of each CDR3. The order of the fields is D gene, CDR3 length, clone size, J gene, V gene, CDR3 DNA, CDR3 protein. The D gene is left open where the match is weak. Clone size appears in some rows only: once, few, many, or a class for an expanded clone.

. | 13 | . | TRBJ2-7 | TRBV18 | TGTGCCAGCTCAACCAACCAGGGGTACGAGCAGTACTTC | CASSTNQGYEQYF
. | 14 | . | TRBJ2-2 | TRBV5-1 | TGCGCCAGCAGCATGACTTCGGGGAGCGGGGAGCTGTTTTTT | CASSMTSGSGELFF
. | 14 | . | TRBJ2-2 | TRBV18 | TGTGCCAGCTCACCACCGCGGGAAACCGGGGAGCTGTTTTTT | CASSPPRETGELFF
TRBD2 | 16 | . | TRBJ2-3 | TRBV28 | TGTGCCAGCAGTTCGATCGGACTAGCGGCCACAGATACGCAGTATTTT | CASSSIGLAATDTQYF
TRBD2 | 17 | . | TRBJ2-7 | TRBV28 | TGTGCCAGCAGCAACCCCCTGAGGAGCGGGAGGATTTACGAGCAGTACTTC | CASSNPLRSGRIYEQYF
TRBD1 | 14 | . | TRBJ1-5 | TRBV7-6 | TGTGCCAGCAGCTTAGACAGGGGTTACCAGCCCCAGCATTTT | CASSLDRGYQPQHF
. | 15 | . | TRBJ2-1 | TRBV30 | TGTGCCTGGAGTGTGAGAACGGGACTTCTCCTGGAGCAGTTCTTC | CAWSVRTGLLLEQFF
TRBD1 | 16 | . | TRBJ2-1 | TRBV7-3 | TGTGCCAGCAGCCCCCAGCCCGGGACAGGTTTTAATGAGCAGTTCTTC | CASSPQPGTGFNEQFF
. | 15 | . | TRBJ1-4 | TRBV6-6 | TGTGCCAGCAGACGCTTCAGGAATACTAATGAAAAACTGTTTTTT | CASRRFRNTNEKLFF
TRBD2 | 12 | . | TRBJ2-1 | TRBV4-1 | TGCGCCAGCAGTTTCGGAGCGGGAGTAAAGTTCTTC | CASSFGAGVKFF
. | 13 | . | TRBJ2-5 | TRBV7-8 | TGTGCCAGCAGCTTAGTCGGGGGAGGGACCCAGTACTTC | CASSLVGGGTQYF
TRBD1 | 15 | . | TRBJ2-7 | TRBV6-1 | TGTGCCAGCAGCTACCTCGGGACAGGGGGCACCGAGCAGTACTTC | CASSYLGTGGTEQYF
TRBD1 | 15 | . | TRBJ2-7 | TRBV6-5 | TGTGCCAGCAGTTACGACGACAGGGGGAGATACGAGCAGTACTTC | CASSYDDRGRYEQYF
. | 15 | . | TRBJ2-7 | TRBV28 | TGTGCCAGCAGTCGGAGCCCGGGGCCCTCCTACGAGCAGTACTTC | CASSRSPGPSYEQYF
TRBD1 | 15 | . | TRBJ2-2 | TRBV2 | TGTGCCAGCAACTTGGGACAGGGAGGGGCCGGGGAGCTGTTTTTT | CASNLGQGGAGELFF
. | 12 | . | TRBJ1-6 | TRBV5-6 | TGTGCCAGCAGCTTGCGTCACTCACCCCTCCACTTT | CASSLRHSPLHF
. | 15 | . | TRBJ2-5 | TRBV2 | TGTGCCAGCAGCCTGGACAGATCCCCTCAAGAGACCCAGTACTTC | CASSLDRSPQETQYF
. | 13 | . | TRBJ2-7 | TRBV6-5 | TGTGCCAGCAGTTACCGGGCCGTGGGCGAGCAGTACTTC | CASSYRAVGEQYF
TRBD1 | 14 | . | TRBJ2-5 | TRBV5-1 | TGCGCCAGCAGCTTACAGGGGGCCTTGGAGACCCAGTACTTC | CASSLQGALETQYF
. | 15 | . | TRBJ1-4 | TRBV7-2 | TGTGCCAGCAGAGGAGACAGAGCAACTAATGAAAAACTGTTTTTT | CASRGDRATNEKLFF
. | 12 | . | TRBJ2-4 | TRBV5-1 | TGCGCCAGCAGCTTGGCCGGGAACATTCAGTACTTC | CASSLAGNIQYF
TRBD1 | 14 | . | TRBJ1-3 | TRBV30 | TGTGCCTGGAACCCAGGGGGTTCTGGAAACACCATATATTTT | CAWNPGGSGNTIYF
. | 15 | . | TRBJ2-7 | TRBV6-6 | TGTGCCAGCAGGGGGAAAACCCGAAGCTCCTACGAGCAGTACTTC | CASRGKTRSSYEQYF
TRBD1 | 14 | few | TRBJ1-5 | TRBV28 | TGTGCCAGCAGCCTGGGACAGGGAGATCAGCCCCAGCATTTT | CASSLGQGDQPQHF
TRBD1 | 16 | . | TRBJ1-2 | TRBV7-6 | TGTGCCAGCAGCTCGAACTTCCGGGACAGGGAAAATGGCTACACCTTC | CASSSNFRDRENGYTF
. | 16 | . | TRBJ2-1 | TRBV4-1 | TGCGCCAGCAGCCAGCCGGACCGACTAATAAACAATGAGCAGTTCTTC | CASSQPDRLINNEQFF
TRBD2 | 16 | . | TRBJ2-3 | TRBV10-3 | TGTGCCATCAGTGTTACTAGCGGGCCTAGCACAGATACGCAGTATTTT | CAISVTSGPSTDTQYF
. | 16 | . | TRBJ1-1 | TRBV29-1 | TGCAGCGTTGTCGTACGCGCACTTCCGAGAAATACTGAAGCTTTCTTT | CSVVVRALPRNTEAFF
. | 13 | . | TRBJ1-4 | TRBV7-2 | TGTGCCAGCAGCCCCCGGCCTGGGGAAAAACTGTTTTTT | CASSPRPGEKLFF
TRBD1 | 17 | . | TRBJ2-3 | TRBV9 | TGTGCCAGCAGCGTAACTCCTCCAGGGGGCGCGGCAGATACGCAGTATTTT | CASSVTPPGGAADTQYF
TRBD2 | 15 | . | TRBJ2-3 | TRBV6-6 | TGTGCCAGCAGTTATCGGGGGAGGGGCACAGATACGCAGTATTTT | CASSYRGRGTDTQYF
. | 15 | . | TRBJ2-7 | TRBV6-1 | TGTGCCAGCAGTGCCCGTACGACAAACTCCTACGAGCAGTACTTC | CASSARTTNSYEQYF
TRBD1 | 14 | . | TRBJ1-1 | TRBV5-1 | TGCGCCAGCAGCAGGGGGCCCTTGAACACTGAAGCTTTCTTT | CASSRGPLNTEAFF
. | 13 | . | TRBJ2-3 | TRBV7-3 | TGTGCCAGCAGATGGGACAGCACAGATACGCAGTATTTT | CASRWDSTDTQYF
. | 13 | . | TRBJ2-5 | TRBV5-6 | TGTGCCAGCAGCCTCCTCGTTGCGGGGACCCAGTACTTC | CASSLLVAGTQYF
TRBD1 | 13 | . | TRBJ2-4 | TRBV19 | TGTGCCAGTCGGGACAGGGGCAAAAACATTCAGTACTTC | CASRDRGKNIQYF
TRBD1 | 16 | . | TRBJ2-3 | TRBV14 | TGTGCCAGCAGCCATCCACCGGGACAGGGGACAGATACGCAGTATTTT | CASSHPPGQGTDTQYF
. | 18 | . | TRBJ1-3 | TRBV2 | TGTGCCAGCAGTGAAGCGCCGGGCGTAAGTAGGTCTGGAAACACCATATATTTT | CASSEAPGVSRSGNTIYF